This is a list of T cell receptor beta chains from one sample in a study of T cell responses to AZD1222 COVID-19 vaccine. Libraries were prepared by immunoSEQ multiplex PCR; TCRdb keeps only in-frame clonotypes and omits some of them. The sample contains over 150,000 clones, 94% of which appear only once. Sequences were derived from peripheral blood, sampled 28 days after the second AZD1222 dose. These receptors all come from an adult who received the AZD1222 COVID-19 vaccine. Both conserved end residues are trimmed from each CDR3. The order of the fields is J gene, V gene, CDR3 protein.

j_gene: TRBJ1-1
v_gene: TRBV10-3
CDR3aa: ATPAEAF

j_gene: TRBJ2-7
v_gene: TRBV7-2
CDR3aa: ASSPRARALGEQY

j_gene: TRBJ2-7
v_gene: TRBV27
CDR3aa: ASSLLGQGAYEQY

j_gene: TRBJ2-1
v_gene: TRBV9
CDR3aa: ASSVGAGGLYNEQF

j_gene: TRBJ1-2
v_gene: TRBV27
CDR3aa: ASSFPDRGGNGYT

j_gene: TRBJ2-2
v_gene: TRBV27
CDR3aa: ASSFQYISGELF

j_gene: TRBJ1-1
v_gene: TRBV5-1
CDR3aa: ASSKTVANTEAF

j_gene: TRBJ2-5
v_gene: TRBV7-2
CDR3aa: ASSLTSGGARETQY

j_gene: TRBJ2-7
v_gene: TRBV9
CDR3aa: ASSVAVSRGEQY

j_gene: TRBJ1-5
v_gene: TRBV2
CDR3aa: ASSDQGVSQPQH

j_gene: TRBJ1-5
v_gene: TRBV28
CDR3aa: ASRTGQRNQPQH